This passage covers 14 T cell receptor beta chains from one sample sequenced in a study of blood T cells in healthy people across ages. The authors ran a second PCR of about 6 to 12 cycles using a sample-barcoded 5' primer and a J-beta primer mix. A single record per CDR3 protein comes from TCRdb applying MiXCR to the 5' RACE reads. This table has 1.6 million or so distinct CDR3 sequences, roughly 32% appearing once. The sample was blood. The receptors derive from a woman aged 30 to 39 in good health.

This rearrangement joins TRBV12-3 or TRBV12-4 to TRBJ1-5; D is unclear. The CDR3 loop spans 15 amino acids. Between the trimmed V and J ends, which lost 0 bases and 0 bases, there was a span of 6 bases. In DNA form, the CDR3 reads TGTGCCAGCAGTTTAGCTCAGTATAGCAATCAGCCCCAGCATTTT. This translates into CASSLAQYSNQPQHF.

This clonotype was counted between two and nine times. The CDR3 DNA follows: TGTGCCAGCAGCTTCAGCAGTGGGGAGCAAGAGACCCAGTACTTC. It codes for CASSFSSGEQETQYF. The gene calls are TRBV9 and TRBJ2-5; D may be TRBD2 (5 bases). Between the trimmed V and J ends, which lost 4 bases and 2 bases, there was a span of 15 bases. Germline CDR1 SGDLS, CDR2 YYNGEE. The CDR3 is made up of 15 amino acids.

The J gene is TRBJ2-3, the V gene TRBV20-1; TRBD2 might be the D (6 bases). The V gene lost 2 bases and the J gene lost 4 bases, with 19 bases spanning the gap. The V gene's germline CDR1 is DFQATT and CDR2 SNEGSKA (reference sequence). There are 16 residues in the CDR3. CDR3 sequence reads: CSARPTARGVADTQYF. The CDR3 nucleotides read TGCAGTGCTAGACCGACGGCGCGGGGAGTGGCAGATACGCAGTATTTT.

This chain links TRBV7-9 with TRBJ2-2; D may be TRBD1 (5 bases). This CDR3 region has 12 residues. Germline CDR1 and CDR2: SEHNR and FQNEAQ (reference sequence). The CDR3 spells CAIDQGGGELFF. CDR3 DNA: TGTGCGATAGATCAGGGCGGCGGGGAGCTGTTTTTT.

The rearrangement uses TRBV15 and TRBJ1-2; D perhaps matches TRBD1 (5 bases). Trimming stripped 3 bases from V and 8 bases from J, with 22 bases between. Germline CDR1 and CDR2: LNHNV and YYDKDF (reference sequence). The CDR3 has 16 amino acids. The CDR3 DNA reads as TGTGCCACCAGCAGGAAAGACAGCCTTCCATCGGGAGGCTACACCTTC. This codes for CATSRKDSLPSGGYTF.

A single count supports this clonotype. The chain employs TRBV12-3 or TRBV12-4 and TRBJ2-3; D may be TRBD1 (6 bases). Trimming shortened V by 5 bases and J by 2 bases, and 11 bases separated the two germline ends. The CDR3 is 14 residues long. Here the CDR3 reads CASSADSFTDTQYF. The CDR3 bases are TGTGCCAGCAGTGCGGACAGTTTCACAGATACGCAGTATTTT.

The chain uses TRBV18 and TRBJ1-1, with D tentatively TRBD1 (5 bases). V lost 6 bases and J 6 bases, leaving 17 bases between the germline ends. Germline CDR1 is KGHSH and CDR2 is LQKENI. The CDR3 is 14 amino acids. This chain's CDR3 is CASSPGTSVSEAFF. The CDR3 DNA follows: TGTGCCAGCTCCCCTGGGACCTCTGTATCTGAAGCTTTCTTT.

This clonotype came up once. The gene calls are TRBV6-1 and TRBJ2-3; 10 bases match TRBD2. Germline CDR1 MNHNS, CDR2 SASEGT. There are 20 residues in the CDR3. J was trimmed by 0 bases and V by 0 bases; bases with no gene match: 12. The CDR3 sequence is CASSEAWGGASGGSTDTQYF. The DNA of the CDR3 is TGTGCCAGCAGTGAAGCTTGGGGTGGGGCTAGCGGGGGAAGCACAGATACGCAGTATTTT.

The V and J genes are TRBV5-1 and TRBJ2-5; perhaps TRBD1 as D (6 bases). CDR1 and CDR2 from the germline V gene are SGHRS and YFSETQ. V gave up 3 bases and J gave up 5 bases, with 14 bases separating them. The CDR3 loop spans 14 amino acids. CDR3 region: CASSSQGNGETQYF. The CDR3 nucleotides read TGCGCCAGCAGCTCACAGGGTAATGGGGAGACCCAGTACTTC.

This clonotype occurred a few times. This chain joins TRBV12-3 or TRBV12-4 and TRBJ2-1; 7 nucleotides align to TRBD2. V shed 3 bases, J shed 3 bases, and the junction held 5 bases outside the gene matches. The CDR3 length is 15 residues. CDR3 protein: CASSFGGGDYNEQFF. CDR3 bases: TGTGCCAGCAGTTTTGGGGGGGGGGACTACAATGAGCAGTTCTTC.

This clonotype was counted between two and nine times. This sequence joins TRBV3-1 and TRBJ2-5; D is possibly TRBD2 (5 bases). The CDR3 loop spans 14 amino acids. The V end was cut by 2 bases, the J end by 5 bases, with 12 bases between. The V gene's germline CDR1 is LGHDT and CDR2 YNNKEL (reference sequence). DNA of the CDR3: TGTGCCAGCAGCCAATTTACGAGGGTCGAGACCCAGTACTTC. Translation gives CASSQFTRVETQYF.

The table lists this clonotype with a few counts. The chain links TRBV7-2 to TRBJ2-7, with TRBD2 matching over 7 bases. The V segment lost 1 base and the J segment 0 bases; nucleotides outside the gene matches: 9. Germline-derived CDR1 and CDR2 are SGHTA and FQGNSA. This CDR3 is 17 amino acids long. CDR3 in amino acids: CASSLVAWGTNSYEQYF. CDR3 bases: TGTGCCAGCAGCTTAGTCGCTTGGGGGACTAACTCCTACGAGCAGTACTTC.

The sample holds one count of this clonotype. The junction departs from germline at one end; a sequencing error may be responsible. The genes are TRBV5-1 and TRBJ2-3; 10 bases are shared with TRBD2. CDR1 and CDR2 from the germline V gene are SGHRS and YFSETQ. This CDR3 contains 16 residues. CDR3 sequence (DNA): TGCGTCAGCAGCTTGGCGGCTAGCGGGGGTGCAGATACGCAGTATTTT. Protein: CVSSLAASGGADTQYF.

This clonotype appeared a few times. CDR3 bases: TGTGCCAGCTCACCACAGGGACTAGCGGGAGTTGTAGCTGGGGCCAACGTCCTGACTTTC. It is translated as CASSPQGLAGVVAGANVLTF. The rearrangement joins TRBV18 to TRBJ2-6, with 14 positions matching TRBD2. V gave up 1 base and J gave up 2 bases; unmatched junction bases: 7. The germline V gene has CDR1 KGHSH and CDR2 LQKENI. This CDR3 comprises 20 residues.